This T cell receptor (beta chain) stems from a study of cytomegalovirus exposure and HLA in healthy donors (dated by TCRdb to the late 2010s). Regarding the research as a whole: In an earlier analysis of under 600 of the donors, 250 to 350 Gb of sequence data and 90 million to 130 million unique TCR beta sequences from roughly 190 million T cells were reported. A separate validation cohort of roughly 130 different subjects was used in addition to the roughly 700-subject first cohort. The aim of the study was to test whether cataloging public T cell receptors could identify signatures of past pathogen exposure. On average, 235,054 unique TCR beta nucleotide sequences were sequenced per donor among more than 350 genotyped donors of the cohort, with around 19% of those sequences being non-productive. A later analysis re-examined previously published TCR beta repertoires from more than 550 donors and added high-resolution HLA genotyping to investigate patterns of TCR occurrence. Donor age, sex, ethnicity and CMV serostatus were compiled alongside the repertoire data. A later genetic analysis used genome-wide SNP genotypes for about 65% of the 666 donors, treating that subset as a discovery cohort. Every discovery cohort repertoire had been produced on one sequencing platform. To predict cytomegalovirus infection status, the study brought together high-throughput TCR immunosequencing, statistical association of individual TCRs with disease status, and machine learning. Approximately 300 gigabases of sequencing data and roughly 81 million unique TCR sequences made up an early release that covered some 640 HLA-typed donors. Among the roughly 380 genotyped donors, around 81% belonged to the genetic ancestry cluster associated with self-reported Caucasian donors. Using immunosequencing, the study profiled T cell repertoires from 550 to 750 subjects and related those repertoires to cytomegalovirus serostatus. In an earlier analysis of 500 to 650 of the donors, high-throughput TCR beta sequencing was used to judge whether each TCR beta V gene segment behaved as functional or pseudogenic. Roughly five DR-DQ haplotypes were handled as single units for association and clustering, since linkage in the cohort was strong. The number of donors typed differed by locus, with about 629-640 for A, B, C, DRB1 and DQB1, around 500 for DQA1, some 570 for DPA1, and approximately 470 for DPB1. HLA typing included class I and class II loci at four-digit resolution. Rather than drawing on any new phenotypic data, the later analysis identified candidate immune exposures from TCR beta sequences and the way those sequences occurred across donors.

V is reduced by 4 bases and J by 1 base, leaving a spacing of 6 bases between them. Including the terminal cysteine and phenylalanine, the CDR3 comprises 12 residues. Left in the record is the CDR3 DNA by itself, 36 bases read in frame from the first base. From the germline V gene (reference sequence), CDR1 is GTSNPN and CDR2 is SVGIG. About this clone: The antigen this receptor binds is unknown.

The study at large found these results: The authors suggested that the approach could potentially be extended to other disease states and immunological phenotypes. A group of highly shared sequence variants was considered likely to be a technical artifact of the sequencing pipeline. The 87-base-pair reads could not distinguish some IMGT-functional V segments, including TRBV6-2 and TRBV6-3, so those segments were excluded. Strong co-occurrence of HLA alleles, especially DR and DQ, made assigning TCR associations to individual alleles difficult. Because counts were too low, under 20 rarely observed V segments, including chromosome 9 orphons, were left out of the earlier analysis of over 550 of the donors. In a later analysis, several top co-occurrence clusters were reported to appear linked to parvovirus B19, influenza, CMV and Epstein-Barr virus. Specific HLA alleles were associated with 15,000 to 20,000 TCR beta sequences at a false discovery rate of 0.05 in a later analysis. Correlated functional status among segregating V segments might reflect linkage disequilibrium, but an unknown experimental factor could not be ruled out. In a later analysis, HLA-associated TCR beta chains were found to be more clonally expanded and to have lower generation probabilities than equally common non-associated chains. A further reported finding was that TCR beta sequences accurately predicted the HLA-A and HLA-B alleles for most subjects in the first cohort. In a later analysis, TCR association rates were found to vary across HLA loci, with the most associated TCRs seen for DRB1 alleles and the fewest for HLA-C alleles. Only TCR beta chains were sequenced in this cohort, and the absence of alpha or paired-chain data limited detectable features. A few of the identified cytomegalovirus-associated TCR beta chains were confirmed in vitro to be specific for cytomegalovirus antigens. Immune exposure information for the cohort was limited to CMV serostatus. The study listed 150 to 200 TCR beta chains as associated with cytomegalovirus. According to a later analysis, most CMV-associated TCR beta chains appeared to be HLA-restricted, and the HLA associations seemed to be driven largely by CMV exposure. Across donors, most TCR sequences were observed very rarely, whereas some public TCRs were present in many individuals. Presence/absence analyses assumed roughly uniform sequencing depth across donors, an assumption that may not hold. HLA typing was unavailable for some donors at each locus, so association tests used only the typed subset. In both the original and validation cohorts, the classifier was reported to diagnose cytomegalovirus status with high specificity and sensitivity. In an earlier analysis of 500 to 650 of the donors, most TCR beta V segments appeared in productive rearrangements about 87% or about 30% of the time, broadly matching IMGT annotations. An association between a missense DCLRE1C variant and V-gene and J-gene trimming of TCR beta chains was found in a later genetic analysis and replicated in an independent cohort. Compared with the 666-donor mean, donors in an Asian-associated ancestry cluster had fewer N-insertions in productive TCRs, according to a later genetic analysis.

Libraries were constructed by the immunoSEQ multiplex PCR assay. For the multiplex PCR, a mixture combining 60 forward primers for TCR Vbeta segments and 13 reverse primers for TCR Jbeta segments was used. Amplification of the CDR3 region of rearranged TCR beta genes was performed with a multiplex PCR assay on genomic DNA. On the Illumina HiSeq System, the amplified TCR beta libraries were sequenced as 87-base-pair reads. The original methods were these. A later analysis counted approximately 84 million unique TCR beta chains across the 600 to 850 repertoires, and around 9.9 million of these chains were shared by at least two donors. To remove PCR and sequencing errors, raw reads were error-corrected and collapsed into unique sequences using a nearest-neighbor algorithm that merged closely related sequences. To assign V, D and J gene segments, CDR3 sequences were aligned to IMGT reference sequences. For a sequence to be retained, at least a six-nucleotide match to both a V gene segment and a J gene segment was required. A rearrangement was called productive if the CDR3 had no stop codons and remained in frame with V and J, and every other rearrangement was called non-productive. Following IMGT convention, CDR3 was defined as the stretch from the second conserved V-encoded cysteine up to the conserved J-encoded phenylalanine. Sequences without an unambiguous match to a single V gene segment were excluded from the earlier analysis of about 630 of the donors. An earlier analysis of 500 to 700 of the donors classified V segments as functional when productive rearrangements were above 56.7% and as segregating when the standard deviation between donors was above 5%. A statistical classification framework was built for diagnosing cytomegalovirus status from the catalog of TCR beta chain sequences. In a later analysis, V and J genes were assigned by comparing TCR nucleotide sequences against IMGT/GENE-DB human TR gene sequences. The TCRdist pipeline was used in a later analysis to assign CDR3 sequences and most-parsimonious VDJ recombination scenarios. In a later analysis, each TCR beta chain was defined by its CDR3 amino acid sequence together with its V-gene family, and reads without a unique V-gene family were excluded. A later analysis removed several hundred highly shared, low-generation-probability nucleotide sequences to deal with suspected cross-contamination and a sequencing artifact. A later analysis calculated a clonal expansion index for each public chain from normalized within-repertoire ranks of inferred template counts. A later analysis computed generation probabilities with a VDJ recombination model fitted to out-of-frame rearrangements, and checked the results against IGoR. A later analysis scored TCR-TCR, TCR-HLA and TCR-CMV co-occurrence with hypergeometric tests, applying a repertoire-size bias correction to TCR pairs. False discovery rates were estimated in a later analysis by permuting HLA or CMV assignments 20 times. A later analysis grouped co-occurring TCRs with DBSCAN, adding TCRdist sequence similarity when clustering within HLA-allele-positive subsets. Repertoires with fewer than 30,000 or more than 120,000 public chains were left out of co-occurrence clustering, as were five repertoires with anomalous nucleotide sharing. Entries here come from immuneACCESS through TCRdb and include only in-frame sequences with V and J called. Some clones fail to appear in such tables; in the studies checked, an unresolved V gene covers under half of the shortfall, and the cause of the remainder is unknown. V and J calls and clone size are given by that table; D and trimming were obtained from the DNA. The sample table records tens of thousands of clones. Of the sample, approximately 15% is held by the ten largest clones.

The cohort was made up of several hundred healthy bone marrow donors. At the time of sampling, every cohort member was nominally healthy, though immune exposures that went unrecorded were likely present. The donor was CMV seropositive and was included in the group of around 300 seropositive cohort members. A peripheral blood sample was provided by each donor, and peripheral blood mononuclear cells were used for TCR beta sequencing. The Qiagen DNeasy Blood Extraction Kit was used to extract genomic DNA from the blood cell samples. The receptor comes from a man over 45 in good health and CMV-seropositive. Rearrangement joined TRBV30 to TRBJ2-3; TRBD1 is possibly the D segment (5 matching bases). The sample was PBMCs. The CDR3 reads CAWMTGTDTQYF. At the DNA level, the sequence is TGTGCCTGGATGACAGGCACAGATACGCAGTATTTT.